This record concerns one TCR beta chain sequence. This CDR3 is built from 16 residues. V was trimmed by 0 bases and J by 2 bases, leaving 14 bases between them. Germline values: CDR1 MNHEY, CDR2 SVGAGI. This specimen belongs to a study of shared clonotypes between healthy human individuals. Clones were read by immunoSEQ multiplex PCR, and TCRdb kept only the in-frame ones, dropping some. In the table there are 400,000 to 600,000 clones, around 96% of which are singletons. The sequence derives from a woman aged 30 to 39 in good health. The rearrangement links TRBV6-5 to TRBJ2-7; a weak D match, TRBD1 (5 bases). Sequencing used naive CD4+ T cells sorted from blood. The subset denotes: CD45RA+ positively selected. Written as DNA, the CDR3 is TGTGCCAGCAGTTACTCAGAAGGGGCAGAGACCTACGAGCAGTACTTC. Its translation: CASSYSEGAETYEQYF.